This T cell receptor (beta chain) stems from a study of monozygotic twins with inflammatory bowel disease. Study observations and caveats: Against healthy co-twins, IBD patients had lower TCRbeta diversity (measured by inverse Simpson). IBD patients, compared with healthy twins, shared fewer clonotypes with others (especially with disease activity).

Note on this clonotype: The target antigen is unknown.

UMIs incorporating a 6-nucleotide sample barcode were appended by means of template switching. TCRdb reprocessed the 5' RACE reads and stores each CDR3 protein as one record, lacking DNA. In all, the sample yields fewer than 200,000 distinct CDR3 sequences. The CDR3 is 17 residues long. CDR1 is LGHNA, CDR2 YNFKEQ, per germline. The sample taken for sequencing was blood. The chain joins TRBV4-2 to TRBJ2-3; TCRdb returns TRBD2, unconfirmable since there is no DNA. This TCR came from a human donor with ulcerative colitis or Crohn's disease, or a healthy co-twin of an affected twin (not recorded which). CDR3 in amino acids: CASSQAPTTSGTDTQYF.